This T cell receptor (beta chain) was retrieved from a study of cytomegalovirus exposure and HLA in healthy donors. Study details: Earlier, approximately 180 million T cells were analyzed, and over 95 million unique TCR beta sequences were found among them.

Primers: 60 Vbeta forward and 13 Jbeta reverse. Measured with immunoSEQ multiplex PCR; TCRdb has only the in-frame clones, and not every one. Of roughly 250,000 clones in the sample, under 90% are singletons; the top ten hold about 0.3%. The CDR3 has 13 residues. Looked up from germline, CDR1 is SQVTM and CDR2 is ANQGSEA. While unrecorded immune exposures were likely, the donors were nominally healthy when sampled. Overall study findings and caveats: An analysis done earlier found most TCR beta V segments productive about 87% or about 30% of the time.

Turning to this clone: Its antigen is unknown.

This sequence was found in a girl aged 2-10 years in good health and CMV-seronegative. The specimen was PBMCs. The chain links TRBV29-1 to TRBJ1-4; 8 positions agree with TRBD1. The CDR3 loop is CTGADRGDEKLFF. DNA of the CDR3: TGCACAGGGGCCGACAGGGGAGATGAAAAACTGTTTTTT.